The 26 T cell receptor beta chains below all came from one sample that was sequenced in a study of T cells after yellow fever vaccination. Each CDR3 protein gets one entry after TCRdb re-called the 5' RACE reads with MiXCR. In the table there are 10,000 to 11,000 distinct CDR3 sequences, 4% to 5.5% of which are singletons. Sequencing used PBMCs, either bulk or a sorted T-cell subset (CD4+, CD8+, memory, or dextramer-sorted; not recorded which), obtained about 2 weeks after the first yellow fever vaccination. All receptors come from a man aged 18 to 35 who received the YFV17D yellow fever vaccine.

This clonotype has ten or more counts. This chain connects TRBV6-4 to TRBJ1-5; D remains ambiguous. Trimming removed 10 bases from V and 1 base from J, with 8 bases in between. The CDR3 covers 12 residues. From germline, CDR1 is MRHNA and CDR2 SNTAGT. In DNA, the CDR3 is TGTGCCACCCCGCGAAGCAATCAGCCCCAGCATTTT. Amino acid sequence: CATPRSNQPQHF.

At least ten counts were recorded for this clonotype. The J gene is TRBJ2-1, the V gene TRBV7-9; D gene ambiguous. The CDR3 extends over 14 amino acids. Germline V lookup: CDR1 SEHNR, CDR2 FQNEAQ (reference sequence). V shed 4 bases and J shed 9 bases, with 16 bases lying between them. The CDR3 spells CASSSHDPKGEQFF. The CDR3 coding sequence is TGTGCCAGCAGCTCTCACGACCCAAAGGGTGAGCAGTTCTTC.

This clonotype was seen repeatedly, ten times or more. The chain is built from TRBV11-2 and TRBJ2-3, with D perhaps being TRBD1 or TRBD2 (6 bases each). The germline V gene encodes CDR1 SGHAT and CDR2 FQNNGV. V was cut by 2 bases and J by 6 bases, with 15 bases left in between. CDR3 length equals 15 residues. The CDR3, as DNA: TGTGCCAGCAGCTTAATGGGGGGCACATTGGATACGCAGTATTTT. It specifies CASSLMGGTLDTQYF.

This clonotype came up a few times. This may come from a read error, since a much larger clone is one base off. The CDR3 region is CASSLGGISEAFF. The DNA of the CDR3 is TGTGCCAGCAGCCTCGGGGGCATTTCTGAAGCTTTCTTT. The rearrangement links TRBV6-1 to TRBJ1-1, with D possibly matching TRBD1 (6 bases). From germline, CDR1 is MNHNS and CDR2 SASEGT. The CDR3 runs to 13 residues. V lost 6 bases, J lost 6 bases, and 14 bases lay in between.

By sample fraction, this clonotype is medium-sized. The chain employs TRBV5-6 and TRBJ2-1; perhaps D is TRBD1 or TRBD2 (5 bases each). Germline V lookup: CDR1 SGHDT, CDR2 YYEEEE. Trimming left V 10 bases short and J 1 base short, with 24 bases between. The CDR3 is 17 amino acids. The CDR3 sequence is CAYSRDPRPTSYNEQFF. CDR3 nucleotides: TGTGCCTATTCCCGGGACCCTCGACCCACTTCCTACAATGAGCAGTTCTTC.

Sample share makes this clonotype medium-sized. The J gene is TRBJ2-1, the V gene TRBV18; D uncertain. Germline loops: CDR1 KGHSH, CDR2 LQKENI. The CDR3 spans 13 residues. V lost 6 bases and J lost 3, with 9 bases in between. In DNA, the CDR3 is TGTGCCAGCTCCCTTGGTGGCTACAATGAGCAGTTCTTC. Protein sequence: CASSLGGYNEQFF.

The chain couples TRBV29-1 to TRBJ1-2, with D perhaps matching TRBD1 (6 bases). From germline, CDR1 is SQVTM and CDR2 ANQGSEA. V lost 7 bases and J 3 bases, leaving 15 bases between the germline ends. This CDR3 contains 13 residues. The CDR3 sequence is CSAELGGYYGYTF. CDR3 nucleotides: TGCAGCGCTGAGTTAGGGGGTTACTATGGCTACACCTTC.

Many counts were recorded for this clonotype. The rearrangement joins TRBV7-3 to TRBJ2-2, with TRBD1 identical over 11 bases. The CDR3 extends over 16 amino acids. Per the germline V gene, CDR1 is SGHTA and CDR2 is FQGTGA. J lost 7 bases, V lost 3 bases, and 7 bases had no gene match. The CDR3 DNA is TGTGCCAGCAGCTTCGGGGGGACAGGGGGTGACGGGGAGCTGTTTTTT. Its translation is CASSFGGTGGDGELFF.

This clonotype was observed at least ten times. The CDR3 spells CASSFWAGGMGTEAFF. Written as DNA, the CDR3 is TGTGCCAGCAGTTTTTGGGCAGGGGGCATGGGCACTGAAGCTTTCTTT. The chain has TRBV12-3 or TRBV12-4 and TRBJ1-1; TRBD1 agrees at 8 bases. The ends lost 3 bases at V and 4 bases at J; junction bases unmatched: 10. The CDR3 contains 16 residues.

The chain recombines TRBV5-8 with TRBJ1-2; perhaps TRBD1 as D (5 bases). The CDR3 contains 14 residues. Germline values: CDR1 SGHTS, CDR2 YDEGEE. Trimming pared 8 bases from V and 2 bases from J, leaving 16 bases between. The CDR3 DNA is TGTGCCAGGGGACCCCGGCTCGCCAACTATGGCTACACCTTC. Translated: CARGPRLANYGYTF.

This clonotype was detected ten times or more. The V and J genes are TRBV7-9 and TRBJ2-1; 12 bases map to TRBD2. The CDR3 runs 15 residues. The V gene's germline CDR1 is SEHNR and CDR2 FQNEAQ (reference sequence). V lost 5 bases, J lost 5 bases, and 4 bases stayed unmatched. CDR3 region: CASSPLAGGHNEQFF. CDR3 bases: TGTGCCAGCAGCCCACTAGCGGGGGGCCACAATGAGCAGTTCTTC.

This clonotype is labeled as medium-sized (0.01 to 0.1%). This chain connects TRBV4-2 to TRBJ2-1, with 12 bases fitting TRBD1. Looked up from germline, CDR1 is LGHNA and CDR2 is YNFKEQ. The V gene end was trimmed by 4 bases and the J gene end by 12 bases; junction bases not matched to a gene: 7. This CDR3 is built from 14 residues. The CDR3 bases are TGTGCCAGCAGCCCCTCCGGGACAGGGGGCGGGCAGTTCTTC. It is translated as CASSPSGTGGGQFF.

This clonotype is medium-sized. V usage is TRBV10-3 and J usage is TRBJ2-7, with no clear D. The CDR3 sequence is 13 residues long. Germline values: CDR1 ENHRY, CDR2 SYGVKD. The V gene lost 3 bases and the J gene lost 3 bases, with 9 bases spanning the gap. The CDR3 DNA sequence: TGTGCCATCAGTGAAGGCGGAGACTACGAGCAGTACGTC. It encodes CAISEGGDYEQYV.

This clonotype is termed medium-sized. The V and J genes are TRBV20-1 and TRBJ2-7, with a tentative D call TRBD1 (6 bases). CDR3 size: 13 residues. Germline V gives CDR1 DFQATT, CDR2 SNEGSKA (reference sequence). Deletions cut 0 bases from V and 2 bases from J, with 8 bases between. CDR3: CSARDQGTYEQYV. The CDR3 DNA reads as TGCAGTGCTAGAGATCAGGGGACCTACGAGCAGTACGTC.

This clonotype rates as medium-sized (0.01 to 0.1%). V gene TRBV7-2 combines with J gene TRBJ1-6; perhaps TRBD1 as D (5 bases). This CDR3 has 15 amino acids. V was trimmed by 2 bases and J by 10 bases, leaving 15 bases between them. Germline values: CDR1 SGHTA, CDR2 FQGNSA. DNA for the CDR3: TGTGCCAGCAGCTTATCAGGGAGGGGAGTCTCACCCCTCCACTTT. Amino acid sequence: CASSLSGRGVSPLHF. The variable domain in full, completed from reference TRBV7-2 and TRBJ1-6, reads GAGVSQSPSNKVTEKGKDVELRCDPISGHTALYWYRQSLGQGLEFLIYFQGNSAPDKSGLPSDRFSAERTGGSVSTLTIQRTQQEDSAVYLCASSLSGRGVSPLHFGNGTRLTVT.

This clonotype was seen at least ten times. The chain employs TRBV7-9 and TRBJ1-6; D not certain. Between the trimmed V and J ends, which lost 3 bases and 8 bases, there was a span of 5 bases. CDR1 and CDR2 from the germline V gene are SEHNR and FQNEAQ (reference sequence). The CDR3 contains 12 residues. CDR3: CASSFGDSPLHF. The CDR3 bases are TGTGCCAGCAGCTTCGGGGATTCACCCCTCCACTTT. The entire variable domain, with the rest obtained from reference TRBV7-9 and TRBJ1-6, is as follows: DTGVSQNPRHKITKRGQNVTFRCDPISEHNRLYWYRQTLGQGPEFLTYFQNEAQLEKSRLLSDRFSAERPKGSFSTLEIQRTEQGDSAMYLCASSFGDSPLHFGNGTRLTVT.

At least ten counts were recorded for this clonotype. The chain employs TRBV11-2 and TRBJ1-1; 8 nucleotides agree with TRBD1. V trimming: 2 bases; J trimming: 4 bases; junction bases outside the gene matches: 0. The germline V gene encodes CDR1 SGHAT and CDR2 FQNNGV. The CDR3 covers 13 residues. The DNA of the CDR3 is TGTGCCAGCAGCTTAACAGGGGGCACTGAAGCTTTCTTT. Protein product: CASSLTGGTEAFF. Variable domain in full (rest from reference TRBV11-2 and TRBJ1-1): EAGVAQSPRYKIIEKRQSVAFWCNPISGHATLYWYQQILGQGPKLLIQFQNNGVVDDSQLPKDRFSAERLKGVDSTLKIQPAKLEDSAVYLCASSLTGGTEAFFGQGTRLTVV.

There are many counts of this clonotype. This chain joins TRBV5-8 and TRBJ1-1; no definite D call. CDR1 is SGHTS, CDR2 YDEGEE, per germline. CDR3 length: 17 residues. The V end was cut by 4 bases, the J end by 0 bases, with 19 bases between. The CDR3 sequence is CASSKVWRSGMNTEAFF. The CDR3 DNA sequence: TGTGCCAGCAGCAAAGTGTGGAGGTCGGGAATGAACACTGAAGCTTTCTTT. Based on the CDR3 plus reference TRBV5-8 and TRBJ1-1, the full variable domain is EAGVTQSPTHLIKTRGQQATLRCSPISGHTSVYWYQQALGLGLQFLLWYDEGEERNRGNFPPRFSGRQFPNYSSELNVNALELEDSALYLCASSKVWRSGMNTEAFFGQGTRLTVV.

This clonotype was seen at least ten times. V gene TRBV20-1 combines with J gene TRBJ1-1; the D gene is possibly TRBD1 (5 bases). This CDR3 spans 15 amino acids. The V and J ends lost 6 bases and 2 bases respectively, with 19 bases between them. Germline-derived CDR1 and CDR2 are DFQATT and SNEGSKA (reference sequence). The CDR3 loop reads CSARWGGRGNTEAFF. CDR3 nucleotides: TGCAGTGCCAGATGGGGGGGTAGGGGTAACACTGAAGCTTTCTTT.

This clonotype was observed many times. The chain joins TRBV7-3 to TRBJ2-1; 7 bases map to TRBD2. V dropped 9 bases and J dropped 7; count of bases not matched to a gene: 6. Germline lookup yields CDR1 SGHTA and CDR2 FQGTGA. The CDR3 covers 12 residues. CDR3 DNA sequence: TGTGCCAGTGGGAATAGCGGGAATGAGCAGTTCTTC. Translation: CASGNSGNEQFF.

This clonotype came up many times. The genes are TRBV12-3 or TRBV12-4 and TRBJ1-5; D is possibly TRBD1 (5 bases). The CDR3 length is 13 residues. Between the trimmed V and J ends, which lost 6 bases and 3 bases, there was a span of 9 bases. The DNA for the CDR3 is TGTGCCAGCAGCAGACAGACCAATCAGCCCCAGCATTTT. Translating it yields CASSRQTNQPQHF.

This clonotype was found a few times. The chain couples TRBV6-1 to TRBJ2-7; 8 nucleotides line up with TRBD1. V shed 2 bases, J shed 4 bases, and the junction held 10 bases outside the gene matches. The V gene's germline CDR1 is MNHNS and CDR2 SASEGT. This CDR3 is 16 amino acids long. CDR3 DNA: TGTGCCAGCAGTGAAAGCGTGGCAGGGGGCGCGTACGAGCAGTACTTC. This codes for CASSESVAGGAYEQYF.

This clonotype is termed medium-sized (0.01 to 0.1%). This CDR3 reads CASSQDIGSSQYF. The CDR3 region has the DNA TGTGCCAGCAGCCAAGATATTGGCAGCTCTCAGTACTTC. The rearrangement joins TRBV3-1 to TRBJ2-4; D remains ambiguous. The ends were cut back, 0 bases at V and 12 bases at J, with 12 bases in the middle. Germline V gene sequence: CDR1 LGHDT, CDR2 YNNKEL (reference sequence). The CDR3 is 13 residues long.

Ten or more counts support this clonotype. J is TRBJ2-3 and V is TRBV4-2; D is possibly TRBD1 or TRBD2 (6 bases each). The V gene lost 5 bases and the J gene lost 2 bases, with 14 bases spanning the gap. The CDR3 covers 15 residues. The germline gives CDR1 LGHNA, CDR2 YNFKEQ. The CDR3 loop reads CASSSRGGTTDTQYF. The CDR3 region has the DNA TGTGCCAGCAGCAGCAGAGGGGGGACCACAGATACGCAGTATTTT.

This clonotype was counted many times. The rearrangement joins TRBV18 to TRBJ1-1; maybe TRBD1 (6 bases). From germline, CDR1 is KGHSH and CDR2 LQKENI. V shed 3 bases and J shed 1 base, with 9 bases lying between them. This CDR3 is 14 amino acids long. The CDR3 sequence is CASSPQGRNTEAFF. CDR3 nucleotide sequence: TGTGCCAGCTCACCCCAGGGGAGGAACACTGAAGCTTTCTTT.

This clonotype was counted ten times or more. The CDR3 DNA follows: TGTGCCAGTACCACCTCTGCCGTCTCTGGGGCCAACGTCCTGACTTTC. Translated, it gives CASTTSAVSGANVLTF. The chain recombines TRBV19 with TRBJ2-6; D gene unclear. Trimming took 7 bases from V and 0 from J, leaving 13 bases between them. The germline CDR1 and CDR2 sequences are LNHDA and SQIVND (reference sequence). The CDR3 is 16 amino acids.